The TCR beta chain under discussion was sequenced for a study of T cell responses to AZD1222 COVID-19 vaccine. The CDR3 spans 18 residues. Germline V CDR1 and CDR2: KGHSY, FQNENV. With 0 bases removed from V and 4 bases from J, the gap between germline ends came to 21 bases. Produced via immunoSEQ multiplex PCR; TCRdb's table is partial and in-frame only. The sample has over 100,000 clones, approximately 86% seen once. About this clone: Its specificity is not known.

Study observations and caveats: Only 5 or 6 people who got AZD1222 tested seropositive at baseline. None of the repertoires were sampled until the peak T cell response had passed.

This material consisted of peripheral blood, taken 28 days after the second dose of the MenACWY control vaccine. The source of this sequence is an adult who received the MenACWY meningococcal vaccine as a control. The gene calls are TRBV16 and TRBJ1-2; maybe TRBD1 (6 bases). The CDR3 nucleotides read TGTGCCAGCAGCCAATCTGGGGGGGCAGGGATAAACCCCTATGGCTACACCTTC. The encoded protein is CASSQSGGAGINPYGYTF.